This passage covers 32 T cell receptor beta chains from one sample sequenced in a study of response to subunit inactivated influenza vaccine. TCRdb re-analysed the RT-PCR reads in MiXCR, keeping a single row per CDR3 protein. The sample has around 480,000 distinct CDR3 sequences; approximately 16% are singletons. This sample comprised CD4+ T cells sorted from PBMCs, obtained less than 30 months after vaccination. The receptor source for this set is a man aged 50 to 69 who received an inactivated influenza vaccine.

The chain uses TRBV27 and TRBJ2-6; D is perhaps TRBD2 (6 bases). Germline V gene sequence: CDR1 MNHEY, CDR2 SMNVEV (reference sequence). The CDR3 is 17 amino acids. V was cut by 7 bases and J by 0 bases, with 16 bases left in between. CDR3 sequence (DNA): TGTGCCAGCACTGCGGACTATCTTTCCTCTGGGGCCAACGTCCTGACTTTC. Its protein product is CASTADYLSSGANVLTF.

This clonotype was counted a few times. The chain links TRBV6-5 to TRBJ1-6; D is unclear. Germline V CDR1 and CDR2: MNHEY, SVGAGI. CDR3 length equals 17 residues. Trimming removed 0 bases at V and 0 bases at J, with 9 bases between. The CDR3 here is CASSYSSLSSYNSPLHF. The DNA for the CDR3 is TGTGCCAGCAGTTACTCCAGTCTTAGCTCCTATAATTCACCCCTCCACTTT.

There are a few counts of this clonotype. V gene TRBV28 combines with J gene TRBJ2-3; TRBD2 is a possible D gene (6 bases). V lost 1 base and J lost 0, with 11 bases in between. The length of the CDR3 is 16 residues. Germline CDR1 reads MDHEN; CDR2 reads SYDVKM. The CDR3 protein is CASSLSGDVSTDTQYF. CDR3 nucleotide sequence: TGTGCCAGCAGTTTATCGGGGGATGTGAGCACAGATACGCAGTATTTT.

The chain has TRBV7-2 and TRBJ2-7; TRBD1 matches 7 bases. This CDR3 has 14 amino acids. Germline values: CDR1 SGHTA, CDR2 FQGNSA. With V trimmed by 5 bases and J by 6 bases, 10 bases remained unmatched. The DNA of the CDR3 is TGTGCCAGCAGCAAATGGGACAGCCTAGTCGAGCAGTACTTC. Translating it yields CASSKWDSLVEQYF.

The table lists this clonotype with a few counts. The V call is TRBV10-3, the J call TRBJ2-2; no clear D. This CDR3 has 19 residues. V was trimmed by 0 bases and J by 1 base, leaving 18 bases between them. Germline CDR1 ENHRY, CDR2 SYGVKD. As DNA, the CDR3 is TGTGCCATCAGTGAGTCTTGGCCGAAGGCCCCAAAGAACACCGGGGAGCTGTTTTTT. This encodes CAISESWPKAPKNTGELFF.

This clonotype was seen a handful of times. This CDR3 is CSARGGTYNSPLHF. For the CDR3, the DNA is TGCAGTGCTAGAGGGGGCACCTATAATTCACCCCTCCACTTT. The chain has TRBV20-1 and TRBJ1-6; D perhaps matches TRBD1 (5 bases). Germline lookup yields CDR1 DFQATT and CDR2 SNEGSKA (reference sequence). V was trimmed by 1 base and J by 2 bases, leaving 6 bases between them. The CDR3 totals 14 residues.

This clonotype was seen only a few times. DNA for the CDR3: TGTGCCAGCAGTTACTTGCCGACAGGGCGATTTACCCCAAGGGGAAAACTGTTTTTT. Its translation: CASSYLPTGRFTPRGKLFF. The chain couples TRBV6-5 to TRBJ1-4; 7 nucleotides match TRBD1. J lost 10 bases, V lost 1 base, and 21 bases had no gene match. The CDR3 covers 19 residues. The germline V gene encodes CDR1 MNHEY and CDR2 SVGAGI.

V gene TRBV21-1 combines with J gene TRBJ2-5; TRBD1, as called in the table, went unchecked against the DNA. TRBV21-1 is a listed pseudogene. This CDR3 has 14 residues. The CDR3 sequence is CASSKAGGGKTQYF. As DNA, the CDR3 is TGTGCCAGCAGCAAAGCTGGAGGGGGCAAGACCCAGTACTTC.

The chain recombines TRBV5-1 with TRBJ2-1; D gene unclear. The CDR3 runs to 16 residues. Germline V gene sequence: CDR1 SGHRS, CDR2 YFSETQ. The ends were cut back, 7 bases at V and 0 bases at J, with 17 bases in the middle. This CDR3 reads CASGSSTAPSYNEQFF. CDR3 coding DNA: TGCGCCAGCGGATCAAGCACCGCTCCCTCCTACAATGAGCAGTTCTTC.

This clonotype came up a few times. The V and J genes are TRBV11-1 and TRBJ2-1, with unresolved D. Trimming cost V 1 base and J 9 bases, with 7 bases left between them. The CDR3 is 12 amino acids. Germline V gene data show CDR1 as SGHAT and CDR2 as FQDESV (reference sequence). The CDR3, as DNA: TGTGCCAGCAGCTTAGACGGAACTGAGCAGTTCTTC. Residues: CASSLDGTEQFF.

This clonotype was seen many times. This chain joins TRBV29-1 and TRBJ2-3, with D unclear. Deletions cut 6 bases from V and 1 base from J, with 11 bases between. Germline CDR1 is SQVTM and CDR2 is ANQGSEA. The CDR3 covers 13 residues. CDR3: CSVEPGGTDTQYF. CDR3 sequence (DNA): TGCAGCGTGGAGCCAGGCGGCACAGATACGCAGTATTTT.

The V call is TRBV7-2, the J call TRBJ2-5; a possible D gene is TRBD1 (6 bases). CDR1 and CDR2 (germline): SGHTA, FQGNSA. V lost 5 bases and J 4 bases, leaving 11 bases between the germline ends. This CDR3 is 13 amino acids long. The CDR3 protein is CASSTGTVETQYF. CDR3 coding DNA: TGTGCCAGCAGCACAGGGACGGTAGAGACCCAGTACTTC.

This clonotype showed up just a few times. This sequence joins TRBV6-1 and TRBJ2-1; the match to TRBD1 covers 8 bases. Per the germline V gene, CDR1 is MNHNS and CDR2 is SASEGT. Losses at the gene ends were 4 bases for V and 8 bases for J; bases not matched to a gene: 7. The CDR3 length is 14 residues. CDR3 region: CASSAGQGRDEQFF. CDR3 bases: TGTGCCAGCAGTGCAGGACAGGGTCGCGATGAGCAGTTCTTC.

This clonotype was counted many times. The chain is built from TRBV12-3 or TRBV12-4 and TRBJ2-7; 7 bases match TRBD1. The CDR3 spans 14 residues. Trimming took 4 bases from V and 3 from J; bases not matched to a gene: 6. The CDR3 region has the DNA TGTGCCAGCAGTTACCGGGACAGAGGCTACGAGCAGTACTTC. This gives the protein CASSYRDRGYEQYF.

This clonotype was picked up a small number of times. The chain uses TRBV29-1 and TRBJ2-7; 8 positions agree with TRBD1. Germline CDR1 is SQVTM and CDR2 is ANQGSEA. The V gene end was trimmed by 6 bases and the J gene end by 2 bases; junction bases not matched to a gene: 3. This CDR3 has 12 amino acids. This CDR3 reads CSVGQVPYEQYF. CDR3 DNA sequence: TGCAGCGTGGGACAGGTTCCCTACGAGCAGTACTTC.

In this sample, this clonotype turned up a few times. This chain uses TRBV6-1 with TRBJ2-7; TRBD2 matches 14 bases. V lost 9 bases to trimming and J lost 3 bases; unmatched junction nucleotides: 13. Germline assignment: CDR1 MNHNS and CDR2 SASEGT. The CDR3 consists of 17 residues. The CDR3 loop is CASKLGTSGRWGYEQYF. CDR3 bases: TGTGCCAGTAAACTCGGGACTAGCGGGAGATGGGGCTACGAGCAGTACTTC.

Only one count was recorded for this clonotype. The chain has TRBV28 and TRBJ2-1, with 7 nucleotides matching TRBD1. The length of the CDR3 is 14 residues. The trim removed 6 bases at V and 4 bases at J, leaving 6 bases unmatched. The V gene's germline CDR1 is MDHEN and CDR2 SYDVKM. Here the CDR3 DNA reads TGTGCCAGCAGCGGGACAGCCTATTACAATGAGCAGTTCTTC. Protein sequence: CASSGTAYYNEQFF. The whole variable domain, filled in from reference TRBV28 and TRBJ2-1, reads DVKVTQSSRYLVKRTGEKVFLECVQDMDHENMFWYRQDPGLGLRLIYFSYDVKMKEKGDIPEGYSVSREKKERFSLILESASTNQTSMYLCASSGTAYYNEQFFGPGTRLTVL.

This clonotype showed up many times. A junction end diverges from the germline sequence, so it may reflect a read error. J is TRBJ1-1 and V is TRBV5-1, with unresolved D. CDR1 is SGHRS, CDR2 YFSETQ, per germline. CDR3 length: 14 amino acids. The CDR3 DNA reads as TGCGCCAGCAGCTTGGCCTTATCGGCAGGCGGTTTTAGCTTT. Its translation: CASSLALSAGGFSF.

V is TRBV6-5 and J is TRBJ1-3; D gene uncertain. This CDR3 is 17 amino acids long. Germline V gene lookup returns CDR1 MNHEY and CDR2 SVGAGI. V lost 0 bases and J 0 bases, leaving 12 bases between the germline ends. The CDR3, as DNA: TGTGCCAGCAGTTACTCTTGGTCTGTTAGCTCTGGAAACACCATATATTTT. Its translation is CASSYSWSVSSGNTIYF.

This clonotype has ten or more counts. This chain connects TRBV5-1 to TRBJ2-3, with D uncertain. The CDR3 loop spans 13 amino acids. V lost 1 base to trimming and J lost 4 bases, with 7 bases between them. Germline V lookup: CDR1 SGHRS, CDR2 YFSETQ. CDR3 region: CASSLPGADTQYF. In DNA, the CDR3 is TGCGCCAGCAGCTTGCCTGGGGCAGATACGCAGTATTTT.

The chain couples TRBV11-3 to TRBJ2-7; D is perhaps TRBD1 (7 bases). CDR1 SGHNT and CDR2 YENEEA come from the germline V gene. This CDR3 spans 15 amino acids. Deletions cut 1 base from V and 6 bases from J, with 16 bases between. The CDR3 loop reads CASSLGAGGSREQYF. CDR3 bases: TGTGCCAGCAGCTTAGGGGCAGGGGGGTCTCGCGAGCAGTACTTC.

The gene calls are TRBV20-1 and TRBJ1-6, with unresolved D. The CDR3 is 13 amino acids. Germline V lookup: CDR1 DFQATT, CDR2 SNEGSKA (reference sequence). The V end lost 4 bases, the J end lost 10 bases, and 14 bases lay between the germline ends. CDR3 loop: CSAKEGLQSPLHF. The CDR3 bases are TGCAGTGCTAAGGAGGGCTTACAATCACCCCTCCACTTT.

The genes are TRBV20-1 and TRBJ2-7, with a tentative D call TRBD1 (6 bases). Germline assignment: CDR1 DFQATT and CDR2 SNEGSKA (reference sequence). CDR3 size: 14 residues. Trimming pared 6 bases from V and 5 bases from J, leaving 20 bases between. DNA for the CDR3: TGCAGTGCCTGGACAGACTGGGCCATGGACGAGCAGTACTTC. Translating it yields CSAWTDWAMDEQYF.

This CDR3 is CASRLEAGANVLTF. Here the CDR3 DNA reads TGTGCCAGCAGGCTAGAAGCTGGGGCCAACGTCCTGACTTTC. V is TRBV2 and J is TRBJ2-6; D remains ambiguous. The germline CDR1 and CDR2 sequences are SNHLY and FYNNEI. This CDR3 has 14 residues. V was pared by 6 bases and J by 2 bases, with 8 bases between.

This clonotype was counted a few times. The chain has TRBV7-2 and TRBJ2-3; 7 bases match TRBD2. The CDR3 extends over 16 amino acids. Trimming removed 4 bases from V and 5 bases from J; junction bases left unmatched: 12. Germline assignment: CDR1 SGHTA and CDR2 FQGNSA. This chain's CDR3 is CASSYAPGGTKDTQYF. For the CDR3, the DNA is TGTGCCAGCAGCTATGCCCCCGGCGGGACTAAAGATACGCAGTATTTT.

The genes are TRBV12-3 or TRBV12-4 and TRBJ2-3; 9 bases align to TRBD2. The CDR3 spans 16 residues. Germline trimming cut 1 base from V and 2 bases from J; bases unmatched to any gene: 4. In nucleotides, the CDR3 is TGTGCCAGCAGTTTAGGGAGCGGGGGGAACACAGATACGCAGTATTTT. As protein: CASSLGSGGNTDTQYF.

This clonotype occurred many times. This chain uses TRBV7-8 with TRBJ2-2; TRBD1 is a possible D gene (5 bases). CDR3 length: 15 residues. Germline V gene sequence: CDR1 SGHVS, CDR2 FQNEAQ. V was shortened by 0 bases and J by 4 bases, with 9 bases between the two germline ends. CDR3 bases: TGTGCCAGCAGCTTAGCCGGCCAGGGCACCGGGGAGCTGTTTTTT. This translates into CASSLAGQGTGELFF.

CDR3 coding DNA: TGTGCCAGCAGCTTATACCGGGACCCCCTCCACTTT. It specifies CASSLYRDPLHF. V usage is TRBV7-9 and J usage is TRBJ1-6; a weak D match, TRBD1 (5 bases). The ends were cut back, 2 bases at V and 13 bases at J, with 9 bases in the middle. CDR3 length: 12 amino acids. Germline CDR1 reads SEHNR; CDR2 reads FQNEAQ (reference sequence).

The genes are TRBV12-3 or TRBV12-4 and TRBJ1-2, with 7 positions matching TRBD1. The J segment lost 4 bases and the V segment lost 1 base, leaving 6 bases of the junction unmatched. The length of the CDR3 is 15 residues. CDR3 sequence reads: CASSLVQGVGYGYTF. The CDR3 coding sequence is TGTGCCAGCAGTTTAGTTCAGGGGGTGGGCTATGGCTACACCTTC.

This clonotype showed up just a few times. The gene calls are TRBV5-1 and TRBJ2-3, with TRBD1 as a possible D gene (7 bases). CDR3 length equals 14 residues. Germline V lookup: CDR1 SGHRS, CDR2 YFSETQ. V dropped 5 bases and J dropped 2 bases, with 12 bases sitting between them. In DNA form, the CDR3 reads TGCGCCAGCAGGGAGGGGGCTATCACAGATACGCAGTATTTT. Translated, it gives CASREGAITDTQYF.

This clonotype came up a few times. The chain has TRBV6-2 or TRBV6-3 and TRBJ1-5; D is perhaps TRBD1 (5 bases). This CDR3 is built from 13 residues. With 6 bases removed from V and 1 base from J, the gap between germline ends came to 7 bases. CDR1 MNHEY and CDR2 SVGEGT come from the germline V gene. This CDR3 is CASRGVSNQPQHF. CDR3 nucleotide sequence: TGTGCCAGCAGGGGGGTGAGCAATCAGCCCCAGCATTTT.

The chain joins TRBV5-1 to TRBJ2-2; D perhaps matches TRBD2 (6 bases). This CDR3 comprises 14 residues. Looked up from germline, CDR1 is SGHRS and CDR2 is YFSETQ. The ends were cut back, 0 bases at V and 8 bases at J, with 11 bases in the middle. CDR3 bases: TGCGCCAGCAGCTTGGATCGGAGCGGGGGGGAGCTGTTTTTT. Encoded protein: CASSLDRSGGELFF.